This T cell receptor beta chain was sequenced during a study of blood T cells in healthy people across ages. Germline V lookup: CDR1 SGHTA, CDR2 FQGNSA. The CDR3 loop spans 18 amino acids. The germline V and J ends were trimmed by 5 bases and 1 base, with 18 bases remaining between them. Primers used in a second PCR of about 7 to 12 cycles were a sample-barcoded 5' primer and a J-beta primer mix. TCRdb reprocessed the 5' RACE reads via MiXCR and lists one record per CDR3 protein. The sample records fewer than 800,000 distinct CDR3 sequences, approximately 30% being singletons. A word on this clonotype: This may be a read error, as it is one base from a much larger clone.

The authors extracted at least 5 micrograms of total RNA per sample. The chain carries TRBV7-2 and TRBJ2-6; D call uncertain. The clonotype originates from a woman aged 80 or over in good health. Sequenced sample: blood. CDR3 DNA sequence: TGTGCCAGCAGCCGGACCAGGACCCTTCCATCTGGGGCCAACGTCCTGACTTTC. Translating it yields CASSRTRTLPSGANVLTF. The entire variable domain, with the rest obtained from reference TRBV7-2 and TRBJ2-6, is as follows: GAGVSQSPSNKVTEKGKDVELRCDPISGHTALYWYRQSLGQGLEFLIYFQGNSAPDKSGLPSDRFSAERTGGSVSTLTIQRTQQEDSAVYLCASSRTRTLPSGANVLTFGAGSRLTVL.